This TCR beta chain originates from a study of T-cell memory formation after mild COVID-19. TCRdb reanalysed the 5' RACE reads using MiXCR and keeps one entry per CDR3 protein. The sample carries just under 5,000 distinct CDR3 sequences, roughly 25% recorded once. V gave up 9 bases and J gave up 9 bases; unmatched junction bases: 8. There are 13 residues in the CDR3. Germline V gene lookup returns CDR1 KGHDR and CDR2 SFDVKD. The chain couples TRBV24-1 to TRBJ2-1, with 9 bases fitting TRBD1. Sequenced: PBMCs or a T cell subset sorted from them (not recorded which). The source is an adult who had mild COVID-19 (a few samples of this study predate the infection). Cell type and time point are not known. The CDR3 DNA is TGTGCCACCCGGGGGACAGGGTGGACTGAGCAGTTCTTC. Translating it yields CATRGTGWTEQFF.